Sequencing of this T cell receptor (beta chain) was carried out in a study of cytomegalovirus exposure and HLA in healthy donors. Study conclusions and caveats: Cytomegalovirus-associated status was assigned to more than 150 TCR beta chains. TCR sequences were mostly rare, though some public TCRs occurred in many donors. Testing in vitro showed a few CMV-associated chains specific for CMV antigens. A classifier reportedly called cytomegalovirus status with high sensitivity and specificity.

Germline CDR1 and CDR2: MNHEY and SMNVEV (reference sequence). CDR3 length equals 15 residues. V lost 1 base, J lost 6 bases, and 15 bases lay in between. Repertoires were generated with immunoSEQ multiplex PCR, while TCRdb's copy carries only in-frame clones and drops some. The table shows about 360,000 clones, with roughly 90% occurring only once. Notes on this clone: Its antigen is still unknown.

The TCR was taken from a woman younger than 30 in good health and CMV-seronegative. The J gene is TRBJ1-1, the V gene TRBV27, with TRBD1 as a possible D gene (6 bases). The sample taken for sequencing was PBMCs. The chain's CDR3 is CASSLYGAGESEAFF. The CDR3 nucleotides are TGTGCCAGCAGTTTATACGGGGCAGGGGAATCTGAAGCTTTCTTT.